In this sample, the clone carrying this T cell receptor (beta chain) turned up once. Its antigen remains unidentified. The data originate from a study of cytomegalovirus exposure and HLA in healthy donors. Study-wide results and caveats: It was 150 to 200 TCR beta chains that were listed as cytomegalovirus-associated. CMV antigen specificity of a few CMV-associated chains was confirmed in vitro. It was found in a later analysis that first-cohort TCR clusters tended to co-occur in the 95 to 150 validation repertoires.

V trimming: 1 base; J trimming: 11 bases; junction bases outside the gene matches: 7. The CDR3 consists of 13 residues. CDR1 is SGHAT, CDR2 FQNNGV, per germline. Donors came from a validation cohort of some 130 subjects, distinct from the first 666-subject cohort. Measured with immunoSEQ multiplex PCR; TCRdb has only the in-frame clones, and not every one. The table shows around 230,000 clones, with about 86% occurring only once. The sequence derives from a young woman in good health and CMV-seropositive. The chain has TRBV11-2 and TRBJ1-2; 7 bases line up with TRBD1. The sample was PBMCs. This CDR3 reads CASSLGTGVGYTF. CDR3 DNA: TGTGCCAGCAGCTTAGGTACAGGGGTAGGGTACACCTTC.